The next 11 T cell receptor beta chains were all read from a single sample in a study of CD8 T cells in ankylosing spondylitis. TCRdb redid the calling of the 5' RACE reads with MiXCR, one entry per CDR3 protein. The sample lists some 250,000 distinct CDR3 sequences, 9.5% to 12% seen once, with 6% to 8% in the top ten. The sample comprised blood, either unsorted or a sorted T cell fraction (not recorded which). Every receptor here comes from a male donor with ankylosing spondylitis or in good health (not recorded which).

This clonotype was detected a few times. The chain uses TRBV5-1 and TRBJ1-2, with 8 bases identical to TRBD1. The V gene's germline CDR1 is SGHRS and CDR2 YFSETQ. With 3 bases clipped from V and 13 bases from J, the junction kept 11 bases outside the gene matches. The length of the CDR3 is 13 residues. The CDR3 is CASSWAGTGSVTF. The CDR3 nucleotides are TGCGCCAGCAGCTGGGCCGGGACAGGCTCGGTCACCTTC.

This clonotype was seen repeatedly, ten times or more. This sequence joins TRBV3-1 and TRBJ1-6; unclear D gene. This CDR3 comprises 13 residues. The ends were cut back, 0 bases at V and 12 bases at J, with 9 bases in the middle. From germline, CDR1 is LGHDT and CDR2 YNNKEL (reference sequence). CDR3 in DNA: TGTGCCAGCAGCCAAGAGCGGGATCGACCCCTCCACTTT. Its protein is CASSQERDRPLHF. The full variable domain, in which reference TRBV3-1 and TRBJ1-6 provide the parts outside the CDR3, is DTAVSQTPKYLVTQMGNDKSIKCEQNLGHDTMYWYKQDSKKFLKIMFSYNNKELIINETVPNRFSPKSPDKAHLNLHINSLELGDSAVYFCASSQERDRPLHFGNGTRLTVT.

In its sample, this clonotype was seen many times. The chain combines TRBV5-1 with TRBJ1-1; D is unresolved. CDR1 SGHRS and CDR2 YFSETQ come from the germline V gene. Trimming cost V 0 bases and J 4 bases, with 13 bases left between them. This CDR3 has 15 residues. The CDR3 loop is CASSLELLGSTEAFF. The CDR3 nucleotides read TGCGCCAGCAGCTTGGAGCTCTTGGGGAGCACTGAAGCTTTCTTT.

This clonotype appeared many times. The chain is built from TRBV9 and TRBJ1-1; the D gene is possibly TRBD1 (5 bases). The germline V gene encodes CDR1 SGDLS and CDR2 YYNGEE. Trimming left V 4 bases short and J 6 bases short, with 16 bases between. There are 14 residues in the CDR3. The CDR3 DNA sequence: TGTGCCAGCAGCCCCCGGGTAGGGGTCGCTGAAGCTTTCTTT. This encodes CASSPRVGVAEAFF.

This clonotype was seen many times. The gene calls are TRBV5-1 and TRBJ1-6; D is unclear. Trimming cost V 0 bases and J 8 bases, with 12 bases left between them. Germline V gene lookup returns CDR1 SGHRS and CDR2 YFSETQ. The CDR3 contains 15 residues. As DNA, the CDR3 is TGCGCCAGCAGCTTGGGAAAGGGATCAGATTCACCCCTCCACTTT. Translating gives CASSLGKGSDSPLHF. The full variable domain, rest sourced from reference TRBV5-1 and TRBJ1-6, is KAGVTQTPRYLIKTRGQQVTLSCSPISGHRSVSWYQQTPGQGLQFLFEYFSETQRNKGNFPGRFSGRQFSNSRSEMNVSTLELGDSALYLCASSLGKGSDSPLHFGNGTRLTVT.

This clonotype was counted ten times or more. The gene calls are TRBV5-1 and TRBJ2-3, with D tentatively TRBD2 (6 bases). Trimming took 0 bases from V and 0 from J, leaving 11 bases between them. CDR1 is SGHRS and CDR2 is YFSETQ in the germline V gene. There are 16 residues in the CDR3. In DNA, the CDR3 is TGCGCCAGCAGCTTGGGCCTAGCGTCTAGCACAGATACGCAGTATTTT. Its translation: CASSLGLASSTDTQYF.

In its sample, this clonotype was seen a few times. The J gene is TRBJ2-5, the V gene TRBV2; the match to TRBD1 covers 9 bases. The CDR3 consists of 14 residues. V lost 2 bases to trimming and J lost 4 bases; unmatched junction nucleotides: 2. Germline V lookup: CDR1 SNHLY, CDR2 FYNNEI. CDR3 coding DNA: TGTGCCAGCAGTGAATACAGGGGGCGAGAGACCCAGTACTTC. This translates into CASSEYRGRETQYF.

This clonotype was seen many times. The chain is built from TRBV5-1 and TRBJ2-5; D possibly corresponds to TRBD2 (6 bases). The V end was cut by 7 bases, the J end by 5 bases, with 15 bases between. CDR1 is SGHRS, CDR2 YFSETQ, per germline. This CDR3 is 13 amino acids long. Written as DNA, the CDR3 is TGCGCCAGCGGCGGGGAGCAGTTGGAGACCCAGTACTTC. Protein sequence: CASGGEQLETQYF.

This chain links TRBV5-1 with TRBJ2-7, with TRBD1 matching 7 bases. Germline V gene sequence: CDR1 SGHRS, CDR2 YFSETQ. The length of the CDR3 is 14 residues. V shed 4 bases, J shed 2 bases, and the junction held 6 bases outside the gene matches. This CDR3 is CASSVTGVTYEQYF. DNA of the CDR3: TGCGCCAGCAGCGTAACAGGGGTAACCTACGAGCAGTACTTC. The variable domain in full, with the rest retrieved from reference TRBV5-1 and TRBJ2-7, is KAGVTQTPRYLIKTRGQQVTLSCSPISGHRSVSWYQQTPGQGLQFLFEYFSETQRNKGNFPGRFSGRQFSNSRSEMNVSTLELGDSALYLCASSVTGVTYEQYFGPGTRLTVT.

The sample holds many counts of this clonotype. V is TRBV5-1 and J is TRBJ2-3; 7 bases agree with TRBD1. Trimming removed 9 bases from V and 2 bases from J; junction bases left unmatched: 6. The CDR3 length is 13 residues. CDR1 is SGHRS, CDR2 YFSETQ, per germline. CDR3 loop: CATRTGYTDTQYF. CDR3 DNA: TGCGCCACCCGGACAGGATACACAGATACGCAGTATTTT.

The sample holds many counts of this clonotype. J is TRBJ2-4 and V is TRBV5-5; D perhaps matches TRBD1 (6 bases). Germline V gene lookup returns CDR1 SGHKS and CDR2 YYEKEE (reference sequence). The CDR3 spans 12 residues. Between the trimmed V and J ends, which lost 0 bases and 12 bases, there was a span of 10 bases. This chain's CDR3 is CASSLGGGDQYF. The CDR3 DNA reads TGTGCCAGCAGCTTGGGTGGGGGCGATCAGTACTTC. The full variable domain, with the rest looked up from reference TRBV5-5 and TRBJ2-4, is DAGVTQSPTHLIKTRGQQVTLRCSPISGHKSVSWYQQVLGQGPQFIFQYYEKEERGRGNFPDRFSARQFPNYSSELNVNALLLGDSALYLCASSLGGGDQYFGAGTRLSVL.